This T cell receptor beta chain was captured by sequencing in a study of blood T cell repertoires in COVID-19. In the study overall: COVID-19 samples, acute and convalescent, were from the United States, Italy and Spain. T cells, B-cell-depleted T cells, or PBMCs provided the cDNA or gDNA that served as material.

As handled by the study authors: Estimates of nucleated cell counts were drawn from the amplification of reference gene primers. Sequencing was performed with immunoSEQ multiplex PCR; in TCRdb, only in-frame clones are kept and a portion is missing. The V and J calls and clone size were taken over from that table, and D and trimming were inferred from the DNA. The sample carries some 130,000 clones, about 88% recorded once. This CDR3 region has 14 residues. The ends were cut back, 8 bases at V and 7 bases at J, with 20 bases in the middle. Germline lookup yields CDR1 LNHDA and CDR2 SQIVND (reference sequence).

The source of this sequence is a man aged 45-60 years with active COVID-19. The chain couples TRBV19 to TRBJ1-2; TRBD1 might be the D (6 bases). The sample taken for sequencing was peripheral blood. The CDR3 loop is CASRTGLERGGYTF. For the CDR3, the DNA is TGTGCCAGTCGAACAGGGTTGGAGAGGGGTGGCTACACCTTC.